This T cell receptor beta chain was profiled in a study of post-analysis software for immune sequencing data. Study conclusions and caveats: Patients used roughly five TRBV segments, including TRBV5-6, TRBV5-1 and TRBV20-1, more often than controls. Patients with multiple sclerosis recorded significantly lower normalized Chao1 diversity than controls, the study found.

Looked up from germline, CDR1 is DFQATT and CDR2 is SNEGSKA (reference sequence). CDR3 length: 13 residues. With 5 bases removed from V and 6 bases from J, the gap between germline ends came to 14 bases. Built from TCR beta cDNA, the libraries had unique molecular identifiers in them. TCRdb redid the calling of the PCR reads with MiXCR, one entry per CDR3 protein. The table shows a few hundred thousand distinct CDR3 sequences, with around 34% occurring only once. A word on this clonotype: Its antigen is undetermined.

This receptor was identified in a girl aged 2-17 years with multiple sclerosis. This chain connects TRBV20-1 to TRBJ1-5; D is perhaps TRBD1 (6 bases). Sequencing input: blood. As DNA, the CDR3 is TGCAGTGCTGGGGGGGCTTCGGGTCAGCCCCAGCATTTT. It translates to CSAGGASGQPQHF.